Sequencing of this T cell receptor beta chain was carried out in a study of metastatic and nonmetastatic thyroid tumors. Study-level background: The study looked at repertoires side by side in blood and in tumor or nodule tissue from malignant and benign thyroid patients. Study conclusions and caveats: Malignant thyroid tumors reportedly had TCR beta diversity that was significantly higher than in benign nodules, in blood and tumor.

Patients underwent thyroid surgery, and none had received any treatment before it. The CDR3 is made up of 12 amino acids. The V end was cut by 5 bases, the J end by 4 bases, with 6 bases between. Germline CDR1 reads SGHAT; CDR2 reads FQNNGV. In its sample, this clone was seen many times. Its cognate antigen is unknown. Authors' data handling: A classifier for distant metastasis in papillary thyroid cancer was constructed using CDR3 differences observed across clinicopathological groups. MiXCR was used by TCRdb to re-call the PCR reads. Clone size and V and J calls follow TCRdb, not the original study. Among 35,000 to 55,000 clones listed, around 23% were seen once.

The sequenced sample consisted of blood. The receptor's source is a male donor with papillary thyroid cancer or a benign thyroid nodule (not recorded which). Some clones in this sample may be carry-over from other donors' samples. The chain couples TRBV11-2 to TRBJ1-3; D is unclear. CDR3 bases: TGTGCCAGCAGCCTTCGGGGAAACACCATATATTTT. Encoded protein: CASSLRGNTIYF.